The source of this TCR beta chain is a study of blood T cell repertoires in COVID-19. Study context: COVID-19 samples collected from the United States, Italy and Spain covered acute and convalescent phases.

Under the authors' procedure: Quantification of nucleated cells was approximated via reference gene primer amplification. Assay used: immunoSEQ multiplex PCR; TCRdb lists only in-frame clones, some missing. V and J calls and clone size are as listed in that table; D and trimming were resolved from the DNA. The table records approximately 300,000 clones, more than 80% of them present only once. The V gene's germline CDR1 is KGHSH and CDR2 LQKENI. V shed 0 bases, J shed 4 bases, and the junction held 5 bases outside the gene matches. The CDR3 extends over 15 amino acids. This clone came up once. The sequence came from a man between 18 and 29 years old who had recovered from COVID-19. The V and J genes are TRBV18 and TRBJ1-2; 7 bases are shared with TRBD1. The sample consisted of peripheral blood. Here the CDR3 DNA reads TGTGCCAGCTCACCACCGGGACAGAGTACCTATGGCTACACCTTC. Translation: CASSPPGQSTYGYTF.